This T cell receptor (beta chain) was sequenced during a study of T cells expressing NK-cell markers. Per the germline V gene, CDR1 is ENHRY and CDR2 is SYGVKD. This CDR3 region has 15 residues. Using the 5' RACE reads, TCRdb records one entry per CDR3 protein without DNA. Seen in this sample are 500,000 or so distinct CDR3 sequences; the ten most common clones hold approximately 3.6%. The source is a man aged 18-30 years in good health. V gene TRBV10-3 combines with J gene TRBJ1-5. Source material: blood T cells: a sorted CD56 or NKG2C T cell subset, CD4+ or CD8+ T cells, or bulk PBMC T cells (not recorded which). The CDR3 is CAIRYEGYSNQPQHF.